This entry lists 17 T cell receptor beta chains sequenced from one sample in a study of control samples from healthy donors and cancer patients. TCRdb's table, derived via immunoSEQ multiplex PCR, lists solely in-frame clones and lacks some. The repertoire holds tens of thousands of clones, with 70% to 90% as singletons. The source material was PBMCs. The receptor source for this set is a woman aged 45 to 65 with colorectal cancer.

The CDR3 coding sequence is TGTGCCAGCAGCGTAGAGGACAGGACCCAAGAGACCCAGTACTTC. This gives the protein CASSVEDRTQETQYF. The chain joins TRBV9 to TRBJ2-5; 7 nucleotides agree with TRBD1. With V trimmed by 0 bases and J by 1 base, 3 bases remained unmatched. Germline loops: CDR1 SGDLS, CDR2 YYNGEE. The CDR3 sequence is 15 residues long.

This chain joins TRBV28 and TRBJ1-2, with unresolved D. The germline CDR1 and CDR2 sequences are MDHEN and SYDVKM. V gave up 3 bases and J gave up 9 bases, with 17 bases separating them. The CDR3 sequence is 14 residues long. The DNA of the CDR3 is TGTGCCAGCAGTTTGGCAGGCAATTGGAACAGCTACACCTTC. This translates into CASSLAGNWNSYTF.

This chain joins TRBV5-1 and TRBJ2-3, with 9 bases identical to TRBD1. V trimming: 4 bases; J trimming: 4 bases; junction bases outside the gene matches: 4. The CDR3 length is 14 residues. CDR1 is SGHRS, CDR2 YFSETQ, per germline. This CDR3 reads CASSNTGGADTQYF. The DNA for the CDR3 is TGCGCCAGCAGCAACACAGGGGGCGCAGATACGCAGTATTTT.

The chain has TRBV7-2 and TRBJ1-1; possible D gene TRBD1, 5 bases. The CDR3 runs to 13 residues. Trimming stripped 3 bases from V and 4 bases from J, with 9 bases between. Per germline, CDR1 SGHTA and CDR2 FQGNSA. The CDR3 protein is CASSFKGSTEAFF. The CDR3 DNA follows: TGTGCCAGCAGCTTTAAGGGGAGCACTGAAGCTTTCTTT. Looking up the rest from reference TRBV7-2 and TRBJ1-1 gives the full variable domain: GAGVSQSPSNKVTEKGKDVELRCDPISGHTALYWYRQSLGQGLEFLIYFQGNSAPDKSGLPSDRFSAERTGGSVSTLTIQRTQQEDSAVYLCASSFKGSTEAFFGQGTRLTVV.

The J gene is TRBJ1-1, the V gene TRBV10-3, with 8 positions matching TRBD1. Germline-derived CDR1 and CDR2 are ENHRY and SYGVKD. After removal of 0 bases from V and 1 base from J, the junction contained 4 bases not matched to a gene. The CDR3 consists of 16 residues. The CDR3 is CAISESPTGANTEAFF. The CDR3 DNA reads TGTGCCATCAGTGAGTCTCCGACAGGGGCGAACACTGAAGCTTTCTTT.

The table lists this clone with a few counts. V usage is TRBV27 and J usage is TRBJ2-2; no firm D call. Trimming removed 3 bases at V and 7 bases at J, with 6 bases between. Germline loops: CDR1 MNHEY, CDR2 SMNVEV (reference sequence). The CDR3 is 12 residues long. CDR3 region: CASSFFRGELFF. DNA for the CDR3: TGTGCCAGCAGTTTCTTCCGCGGGGAGCTGTTTTTT.

The chain couples TRBV7-2 to TRBJ2-3, with TRBD2 matching over 9 bases. Germline-derived CDR1 and CDR2 are SGHTA and FQGNSA. The CDR3 consists of 16 residues. After removal of 2 bases from V and 4 bases from J, the junction contained 7 bases not matched to a gene. The CDR3: CASSLNAGGQADTQYF. The CDR3 DNA sequence: TGTGCCAGCAGCTTAAACGCGGGGGGGCAGGCAGATACGCAGTATTTT. The whole variable domain, filled in from reference TRBV7-2 and TRBJ2-3, reads GAGVSQSPSNKVTEKGKDVELRCDPISGHTALYWYRQSLGQGLEFLIYFQGNSAPDKSGLPSDRFSAERTGGSVSTLTIQRTQQEDSAVYLCASSLNAGGQADTQYFGPGTRLTVL.

This sequence joins TRBV5-5 and TRBJ1-3; TRBD1 is a possible D gene (6 bases). The V end lost 2 bases, the J end lost 0 bases, and 9 bases lay between the germline ends. From germline, CDR1 is SGHKS and CDR2 YYEKEE (reference sequence). The CDR3 totals 15 residues. DNA for the CDR3: TGTGCCAGCAGCTTCGGACAGATCTCTGGAAACACCATATATTTT. Its protein is CASSFGQISGNTIYF.

This chain joins TRBV6-2 or TRBV6-3 and TRBJ1-2; D possibly corresponds to TRBD1 (5 bases). The CDR3 sequence is 14 residues long. V lost 4 bases to trimming and J lost 4 bases, with 13 bases between them. Germline V gives CDR1 MNHEY, CDR2 SVGEGT. CDR3 loop: CASSSWTGGYGYTF. CDR3 nucleotides: TGTGCCAGCAGTTCATGGACGGGGGGCTATGGCTACACCTTC.

The table lists this clone with a count of one. This sequence joins TRBV5-8 and TRBJ2-2; 8 bases agree with TRBD2. V lost 3 bases and J lost 4; bases outside the gene matches: 5. CDR1 and CDR2 (germline): SGHTS, YDEGEE. This CDR3 has 15 amino acids. The CDR3 DNA is TGTGCCAGCAGCTCCGGGGGGGCTGGCACCGGGGAGCTGTTTTTT. Protein: CASSSGGAGTGELFF.

J is TRBJ1-5 and V is TRBV6-5; maybe TRBD1 (6 bases). The V gene's germline CDR1 is MNHEY and CDR2 SVGAGI. The CDR3 totals 14 residues. Trimming removed 8 bases from V and 4 bases from J, with 15 bases in between. CDR3 sequence: CASRTAEVNQPQHF. CDR3 coding DNA: TGTGCCAGCCGGACAGCGGAGGTAAATCAGCCCCAGCATTTT.

CDR3: CASSPPGDETQYF. CDR3 nucleotide sequence: TGTGCCAGCTCACCACCGGGTGATGAGACCCAGTACTTC. The chain uses TRBV18 and TRBJ2-5; D not resolved. Germline CDR1 reads KGHSH; CDR2 reads LQKENI. The CDR3 runs to 13 residues. With 0 bases removed from V and 5 bases from J, the gap between germline ends came to 7 bases.

The CDR3 region has the DNA TGTGCCAGCAGTGAAGAGGGCAGGGTGGGTTCACCCCTCCACTTT. It translates to CASSEEGRVGSPLHF. The chain recombines TRBV2 with TRBJ1-6; possibly TRBD1 for D (5 bases). Germline CDR1 and CDR2: SNHLY and FYNNEI. CDR3 length equals 15 residues. V was cut by 1 base and J by 9 bases, with 13 bases left in between.

This chain joins TRBV19 and TRBJ1-3; weak D call: TRBD1 (6 bases). Per the germline V gene, CDR1 is LNHDA and CDR2 is SQIVND (reference sequence). Trimming cost V 4 bases and J 0 bases, with 16 bases left between them. CDR3 length: 17 residues. This chain's CDR3 is CASSKNRDTGSGNTIYF. In DNA, the CDR3 is TGTGCCAGTAGTAAAAACAGGGATACGGGCTCTGGAAACACCATATATTTT.

The J gene is TRBJ1-1, the V gene TRBV30; unclear D gene. This CDR3 spans 13 amino acids. V was shortened by 0 bases and J by 4 bases, with 9 bases between the two germline ends. Germline CDR1 reads GTSNPN; CDR2 reads SVGIG (reference sequence). CDR3 residues: CAWSVLGSTEAFF. CDR3 sequence (DNA): TGTGCCTGGAGTGTACTGGGGAGCACTGAAGCTTTCTTT.

The chain employs TRBV18 and TRBJ2-1, with TRBD2 matching 7 bases. CDR1 and CDR2 (germline): KGHSH, LQKENI. V lost 2 bases to trimming and J lost 5 bases; unmatched junction nucleotides: 9. The CDR3 length is 16 residues. CDR3 DNA: TGTGCCAGCTCACCAACAGCGGGGTCGGCAAACAATGAGCAGTTCTTC. This translates into CASSPTAGSANNEQFF.

The DNA for the CDR3 is TGTGCCAGCAGTTTAGGTCGCTCCTATAATTCACCCCTCCACTTT. Encoded protein: CASSLGRSYNSPLHF. The V gene is TRBV27, the J gene TRBJ1-6; D unclear. CDR3 length: 15 residues. CDR1 MNHEY and CDR2 SMNVEV come from the germline V gene (reference sequence). V was cut by 2 bases and J by 0 bases, with 5 bases left in between.